The rows below give T cell receptor beta chains drawn from one sample of a study of T cells in Graves' hyperthyroidism and ophthalmopathy. TCRdb processed the multiplex PCR reads anew with MiXCR; each CDR3 protein has one entry. This table holds 750,000 to 950,000 distinct CDR3 sequences, about 38% found once. Sequences were obtained from blood. The source is a young man with Graves' hyperthyroidism. CDR3s include the opening cysteine and the closing phenylalanine or tryptophan. The D gene is left open where the match is weak. Rows give clone size only sometimes, using once, few, many, or a class for an expanded clone.

>TRBJ1-5|NA|NA|TRBV7-9
CASSAGGGVYQPQHF
TGTGCCAGCAGCGCCGGAGGGGGGGTCTATCAGCCCCAGCATTTT
>TRBJ1-4|TRBD1|NA|TRBV7-8
CASSLARGGQFNEKLFF
TGTGCCAGCAGCTTAGCCCGGGGGGGACAGTTTAATGAAAAACTGTTTTTT
>TRBJ2-2|NA|NA|TRBV29-1
CSVETGYSGELFF
TGCAGCGTTGAAACCGGGTATTCCGGGGAGCTGTTTTTT
>TRBJ2-7|TRBD2|many|TRBV20-1
CSANLAGGYYEQYF
TGCAGTGCCAATTTAGCGGGAGGATACTACGAGCAGTACTTC
>TRBJ2-7|TRBD1|NA|TRBV16
CASSQYRDSAYEQYF
TGTGCCAGCAGCCAATACCGGGACAGTGCCTACGAGCAGTACTTC
>TRBJ2-6|TRBD1|many|TRBV9
CASSSGQGGSGANVLTF
TGTGCCAGCAGCTCAGGACAGGGTGGCTCTGGGGCCAACGTCCTGACTTTC
>TRBJ1-1|NA|NA|TRBV29-1
CSGKIRREGKTEAFF
TGCAGCGGGAAGATTAGGAGAGAGGGGAAGACTGAAGCTTTCTTT
>TRBJ1-2|TRBD1|many|TRBV20-1
CSAWDRGDGYTF
TGCAGTGCTTGGGACAGGGGGGATGGCTACACCTTC
>TRBJ2-7|TRBD2|many|TRBV24-1
CATSDPKTSGLYEQYF
TGTGCCACCAGTGATCCCAAGACTAGCGGCCTCTACGAGCAGTACTTC
>TRBJ2-2|NA|many|TRBV29-1
CSAMSGGPNTGELFF
TGCAGCGCCATGAGCGGAGGACCTAACACCGGGGAGCTGTTTTTT
>TRBJ1-5|NA|NA|TRBV20-1
CSAIGLAEGEVQPQHF
TGCAGTGCAATCGGGCTAGCGGAGGGCGAGGTTCAGCCCCAGCATTTT
>TRBJ1-6|TRBD1|many|TRBV10-2
CASGPGTGARSFGSPLHF
TGCGCCAGCGGTCCCGGGACAGGGGCGAGGTCCTTTGGTTCACCCCTCCACTTT
>TRBJ2-2|TRBD2|NA|TRBV20-1
CSVPREFTGELFF
TGCAGTGTGCCGCGGGAGTTCACCGGGGAGCTGTTTTTT
>TRBJ1-5|NA|NA|TRBV19
CAQQENQPQHF
TGTGCCCAACAGGAAAATCAGCCCCAGCATTTT
>TRBJ2-5|TRBD1|few|TRBV20-1
CSARTDRAGETQYF
TGCAGTGCTAGAACCGACAGGGCCGGGGAGACCCAGTACTTC
>TRBJ1-4|NA|NA|TRBV11-1
CASSLALKPGKLFF
TGTGCCAGCAGCTTAGCGCTCAAGCCGGGAAAACTGTTTTTT
>TRBJ2-5|NA|NA|TRBV7-8
CASSLGRRGTGETQYF
TGTGCCAGCAGCTTAGGCCGCCGAGGGACCGGGGAGACCCAGTACTTC
>TRBJ2-7|TRBD1|few|TRBV12-3/TRBV12-4
CASSYHRGYEQYF
TGTGCCAGCAGCTACCACAGGGGCTACGAGCAGTACTTC
>TRBJ1-5|NA|once|TRBV15
CATSPQDF
TGTGCCACCAGCCCCCAGGATTTT
>TRBJ1-4|NA|NA|TRBV11-1
CASSDGQRATNEKLFF
TGTGCCAGCAGCGACGGACAGAGAGCAACTAATGAAAAACTGTTTTTT
>TRBJ1-1|NA|NA|TRBV5-1
CASSLGSGSDTEAFF
TGCGCCAGCAGCTTGGGTTCGGGATCGGACACTGAAGCTTTCTTT
>TRBJ1-5|NA|many|TRBV7-9
CASSPSGYNQPQHF
TGTGCCAGCAGCCCTTCAGGATACAATCAGCCCCAGCATTTT
>TRBJ1-6|NA|many|TRBV9
CASSVSSESPLHF
TGTGCCAGCAGCGTATCGTCGGAATCACCCCTCCACTTT
>TRBJ2-7|TRBD2|many|TRBV7-9
CASSLLAGEGEQYF
TGTGCCAGCAGCTTATTAGCGGGAGAGGGGGAGCAGTACTTC
>TRBJ1-6|NA|many|TRBV7-8
CASSFKGFDSPLHF
TGTGCCAGCAGCTTCAAGGGGTTTGATTCACCCCTCCACTTT
>TRBJ1-2|NA|NA|TRBV5-6
CASSPDGERGYTF
TGTGCCAGCAGTCCGGACGGGGAGAGGGGCTACACCTTC
>TRBJ2-7|NA|NA|TRBV19
CASSIKLAYEQYF
TGTGCCAGTAGTATTAAACTAGCCTACGAGCAGTACTTC
>TRBJ1-4|TRBD1|many|TRBV7-2
CASSLKDRGRGEKLFF
TGTGCCAGCAGCTTGAAGGACAGGGGGAGAGGTGAAAAACTGTTTTTT
>TRBJ1-1|NA|NA|TRBV4-3
CASSHPYLNTEAFF
TGCGCCAGCAGCCACCCTTACTTGAACACTGAAGCTTTCTTT
>TRBJ2-2|NA|NA|TRBV29-1
CSVSLGSSNTGEPFF
TGCAGCGTTTCCCTCGGGAGCTCGAACACCGGGGAGCCGTTTTTT
>TRBJ2-7|TRBD1|NA|TRBV10-3
CAISAGRQGYNEQYF
TGTGCCATCAGCGCCGGCAGACAGGGGTACAATGAGCAGTACTTC
>TRBJ2-2|NA|NA|TRBV15
CATTSGLLNTGELFF
TGTGCCACCACCTCGGGACTTTTGAACACCGGGGAGCTGTTTTTT
>TRBJ2-2|TRBD1|many|TRBV19
CASSTPGQSTGELFF
TGTGCCAGTAGTACCCCGGGACAGTCCACCGGGGAGCTGTTTTTT
>TRBJ2-5|NA|NA|TRBV4-1
CASSQDRVLGGETQYF
TGCGCCAGCAGCCAAGATAGGGTACTAGGGGGAGAGACCCAGTACTTC
>TRBJ1-6|TRBD1|few|TRBV25-1
CASSSSGQVLNSPLHF
TGTGCCAGCAGTTCATCTGGACAGGTCCTTAATTCACCCCTCCACTTT
>TRBJ2-7|NA|many|TRBV7-2
CASSFGTSEQYF
TGTGCCAGCAGCTTCGGGACCTCCGAGCAGTACTTC
>TRBJ1-1|NA|NA|TRBV10-2
CASSYDGTNTEAFF
TGTGCCAGCAGTTACGACGGCACGAACACTGAAGCTTTCTTT
>TRBJ1-1|TRBD1|many|TRBV15
CATSRGQGSGDTEAFF
TGTGCCACCAGCAGAGGACAGGGAAGTGGGGACACTGAAGCTTTCTTT
>TRBJ2-7|NA|NA|TRBV7-9
CASSLAGRFLEQYF
TGTGCCAGCAGCTTGGCGGGGAGGTTTCTCGAGCAGTACTTC
>TRBJ1-1|NA|many|TRBV25-1
CASSEHRPGNTEAFF
TGTGCCAGCAGCGAACACAGGCCGGGCAACACTGAAGCTTTCTTT
>TRBJ1-3|NA|many|TRBV4-1
CASSQDRRDSGNTIYF
TGCGCCAGCAGCCAAGATCGGAGGGACTCTGGAAACACCATATATTTT
>TRBJ2-7|TRBD1|few|TRBV7-8
CASSIQGGTGTGLEQYF
TGTGCCAGCAGCATTCAGGGGGGAACCGGGACAGGGCTCGAGCAGTACTTC
>TRBJ2-6|NA|NA|TRBV9
CASSQEVNSGANVLTF
TGTGCCAGCAGCCAAGAGGTGAACTCTGGGGCCAACGTCCTGACTTTC
>TRBJ1-2|NA|NA|TRBV10-3
CASRAGNSTSYGYTF
TGTGCCAGCAGGGCGGGAAACAGTACTAGCTATGGCTACACCTTC
>TRBJ2-2|NA|NA|TRBV10-3
CAISASSQGAEELFF
TGTGCCATCAGTGCGTCCTCCCAAGGCGCCGAGGAGCTGTTTTTT
>TRBJ2-5|TRBD1|NA|TRBV7-8
CASSDRVKETQYF
TGTGCCAGCAGCGACAGGGTAAAAGAGACCCAGTACTTC
>TRBJ1-1|NA|few|TRBV9
CASSVAAGTEAFF
TGTGCCAGCAGCGTAGCTGCGGGCACTGAAGCTTTCTTT
>TRBJ2-7|NA|NA|TRBV5-1
CASSLGPQGGYEQYF
TGCGCCAGCAGCTTGGGGCCGCAGGGGGGCTACGAGCAGTACTTC
>TRBJ2-7|NA|NA|TRBV7-9
CASSQETANPYEQYF
TGTGCCAGCAGCCAAGAGACCGCAAATCCCTACGAGCAGTACTTC
>TRBJ2-5|NA|NA|TRBV13
CASSPRVTETQYF
TGTGCCAGCAGCCCACGAGTTACGGAGACCCAGTACTTC
>TRBJ2-2|NA|few|TRBV7-2
CASSYGTDTGELFF
TGTGCCAGCAGCTACGGGACTGACACCGGGGAGCTGTTTTTT
>TRBJ2-5|NA|many|TRBV20-1
CSARARTRTETQYF
TGCAGTGCTAGAGCCCGGACACGAACAGAGACCCAGTACTTC
>TRBJ1-1|NA|few|TRBV10-3
CASSYQEDTEAFF
TGTGCCAGCAGTTACCAAGAGGACACTGAAGCTTTCTTT